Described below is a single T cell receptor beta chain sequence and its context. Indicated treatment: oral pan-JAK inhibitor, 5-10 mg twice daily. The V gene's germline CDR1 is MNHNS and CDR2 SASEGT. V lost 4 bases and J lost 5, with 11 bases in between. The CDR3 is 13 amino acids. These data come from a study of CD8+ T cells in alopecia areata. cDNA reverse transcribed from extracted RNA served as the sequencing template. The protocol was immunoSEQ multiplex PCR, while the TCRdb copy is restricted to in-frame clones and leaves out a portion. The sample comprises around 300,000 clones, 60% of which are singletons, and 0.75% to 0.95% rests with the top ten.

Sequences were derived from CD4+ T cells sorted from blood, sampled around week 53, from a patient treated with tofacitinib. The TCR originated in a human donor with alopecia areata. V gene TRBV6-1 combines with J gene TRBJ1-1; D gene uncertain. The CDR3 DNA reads TGTGCCAGCAGTGGAAACAGAGGGACTGAAGCTTTCTTT. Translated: CASSGNRGTEAFF.